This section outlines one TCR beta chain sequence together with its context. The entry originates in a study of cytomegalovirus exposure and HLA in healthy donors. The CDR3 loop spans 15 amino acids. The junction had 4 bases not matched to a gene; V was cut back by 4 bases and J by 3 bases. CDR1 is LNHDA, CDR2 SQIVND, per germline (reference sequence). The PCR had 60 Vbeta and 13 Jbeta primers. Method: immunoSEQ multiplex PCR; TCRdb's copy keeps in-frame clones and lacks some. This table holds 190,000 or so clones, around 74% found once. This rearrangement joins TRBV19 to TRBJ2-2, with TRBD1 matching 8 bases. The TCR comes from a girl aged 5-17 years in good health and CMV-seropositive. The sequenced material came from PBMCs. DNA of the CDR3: TGTGCCAGTAGTAGGACAGGGTCTCACACCGGGGAGCTGTTTTTT. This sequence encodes CASSRTGSHTGELFF.